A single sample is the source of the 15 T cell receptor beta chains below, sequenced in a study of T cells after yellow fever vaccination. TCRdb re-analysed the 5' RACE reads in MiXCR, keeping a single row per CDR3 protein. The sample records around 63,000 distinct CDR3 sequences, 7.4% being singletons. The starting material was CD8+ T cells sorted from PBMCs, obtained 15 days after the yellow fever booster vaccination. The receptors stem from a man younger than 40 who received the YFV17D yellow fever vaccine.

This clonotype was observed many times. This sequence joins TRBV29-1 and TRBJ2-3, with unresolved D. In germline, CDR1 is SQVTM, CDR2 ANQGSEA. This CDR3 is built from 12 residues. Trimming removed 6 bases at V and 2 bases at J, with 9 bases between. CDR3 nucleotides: TGCAGCGTAACAGAGCTCACAGATACGCAGTATTTT. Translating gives CSVTELTDTQYF.

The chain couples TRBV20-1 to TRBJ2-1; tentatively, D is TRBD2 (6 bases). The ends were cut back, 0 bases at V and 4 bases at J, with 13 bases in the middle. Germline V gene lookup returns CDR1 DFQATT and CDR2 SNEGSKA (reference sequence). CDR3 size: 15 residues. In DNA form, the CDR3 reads TGCAGTGCTAGAGATCGGGCTAGCGCTTACAATGAGCAGTTCTTC. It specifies CSARDRASAYNEQFF.

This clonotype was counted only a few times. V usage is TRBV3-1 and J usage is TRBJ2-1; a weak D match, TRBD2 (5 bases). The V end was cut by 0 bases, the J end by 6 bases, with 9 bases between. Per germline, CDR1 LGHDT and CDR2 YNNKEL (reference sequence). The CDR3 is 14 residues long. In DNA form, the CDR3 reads TGTGCCAGCAGCCAAGAGCTAAGCGGCAATGAGCAGTTCTTC. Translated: CASSQELSGNEQFF.

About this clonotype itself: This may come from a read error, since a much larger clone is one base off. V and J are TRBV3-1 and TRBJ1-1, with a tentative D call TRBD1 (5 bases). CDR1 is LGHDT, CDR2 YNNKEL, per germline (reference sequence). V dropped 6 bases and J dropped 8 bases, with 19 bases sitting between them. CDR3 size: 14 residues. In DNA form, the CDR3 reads TGTGCCAGCAGTCGTTCAGGGAGCCAGGGCGAAGCTTTCTTT. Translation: CASSRSGSQGEAFF. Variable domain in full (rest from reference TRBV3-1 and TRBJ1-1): DTAVSQTPKYLVTQMGNDKSIKCEQNLGHDTMYWYKQDSKKFLKIMFSYNNKELIINETVPNRFSPKSPDKAHLNLHINSLELGDSAVYFCASSRSGSQGEAFFGQGTRLTVV.

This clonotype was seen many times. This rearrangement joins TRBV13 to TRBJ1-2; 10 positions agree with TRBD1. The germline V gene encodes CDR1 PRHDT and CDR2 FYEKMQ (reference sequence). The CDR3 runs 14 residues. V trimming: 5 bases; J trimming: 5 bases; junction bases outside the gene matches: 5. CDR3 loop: CASSLGTGEYGYTF. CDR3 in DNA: TGTGCCAGCAGCCTGGGGACAGGGGAATATGGCTACACCTTC.

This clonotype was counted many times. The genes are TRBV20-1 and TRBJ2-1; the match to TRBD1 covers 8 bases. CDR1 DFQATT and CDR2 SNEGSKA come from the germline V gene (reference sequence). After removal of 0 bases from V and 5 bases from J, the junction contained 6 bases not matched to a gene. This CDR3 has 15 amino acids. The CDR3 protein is CSARDLDRGDNEQFF. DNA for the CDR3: TGCAGTGCTAGAGATCTAGACAGGGGAGACAATGAGCAGTTCTTC.

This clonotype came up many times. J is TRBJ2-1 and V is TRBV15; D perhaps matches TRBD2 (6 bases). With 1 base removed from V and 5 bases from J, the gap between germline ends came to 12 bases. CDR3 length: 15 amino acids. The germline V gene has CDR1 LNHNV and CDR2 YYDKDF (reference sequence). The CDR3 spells CATSRGNSGNNEQFF. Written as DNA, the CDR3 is TGTGCCACCAGCAGAGGAAATAGCGGCAACAATGAGCAGTTCTTC.

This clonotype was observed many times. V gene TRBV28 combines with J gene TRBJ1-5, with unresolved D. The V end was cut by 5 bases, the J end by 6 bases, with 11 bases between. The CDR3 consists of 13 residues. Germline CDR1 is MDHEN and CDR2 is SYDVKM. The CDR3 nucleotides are TGTGCCAGCAGTCGAGAAGCCGGTCAGCCCCAGCATTTT. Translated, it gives CASSREAGQPQHF.

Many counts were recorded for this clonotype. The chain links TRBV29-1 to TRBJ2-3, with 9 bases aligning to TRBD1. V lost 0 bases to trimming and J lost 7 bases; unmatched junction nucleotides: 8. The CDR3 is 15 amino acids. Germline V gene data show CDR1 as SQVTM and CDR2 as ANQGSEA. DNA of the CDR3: TGCAGCGTTGAAGACCAGGACAGGGGTCTTTATACGCAGTATTTT. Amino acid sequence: CSVEDQDRGLYTQYF.

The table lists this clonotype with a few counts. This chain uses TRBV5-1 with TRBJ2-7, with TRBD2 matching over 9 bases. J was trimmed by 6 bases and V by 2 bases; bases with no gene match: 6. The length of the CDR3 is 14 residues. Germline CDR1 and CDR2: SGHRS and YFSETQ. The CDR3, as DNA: TGCGCCAGCAGCTTCGCGGGAGGGGCCTCCGAGCAGTACTTC. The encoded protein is CASSFAGGASEQYF.

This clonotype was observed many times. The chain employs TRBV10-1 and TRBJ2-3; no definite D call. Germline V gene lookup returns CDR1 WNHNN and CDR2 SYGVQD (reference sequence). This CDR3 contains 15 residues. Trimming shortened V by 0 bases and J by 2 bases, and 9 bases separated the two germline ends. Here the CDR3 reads CASSESGGFTDTQYF. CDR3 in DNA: TGCGCCAGCAGTGAGTCCGGCGGATTCACAGATACGCAGTATTTT.

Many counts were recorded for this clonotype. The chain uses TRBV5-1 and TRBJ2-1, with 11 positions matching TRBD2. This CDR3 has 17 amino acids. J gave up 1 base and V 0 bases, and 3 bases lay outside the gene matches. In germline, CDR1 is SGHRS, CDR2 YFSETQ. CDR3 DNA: TGCGCCAGCAGCTTGGGACTAGCGGGATATTCCTACAATGAGCAGTTCTTC. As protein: CASSLGLAGYSYNEQFF.

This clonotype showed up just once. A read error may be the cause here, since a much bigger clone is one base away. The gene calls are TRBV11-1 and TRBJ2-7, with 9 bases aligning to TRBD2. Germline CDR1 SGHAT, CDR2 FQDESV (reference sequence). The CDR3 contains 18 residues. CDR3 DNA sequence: TGTGCCAGCAGCTCAGAGGGTTTAGCGGGAGCAGTTTCCTACAAGCAGTACTTC. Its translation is CASSSEGLAGAVSYKQYF.

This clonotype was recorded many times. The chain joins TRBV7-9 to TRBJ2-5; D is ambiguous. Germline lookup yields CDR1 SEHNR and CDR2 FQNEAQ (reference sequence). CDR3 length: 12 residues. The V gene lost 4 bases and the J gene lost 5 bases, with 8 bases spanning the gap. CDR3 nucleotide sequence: TGTGCCAGCAGCTCGCTTATTGAGACCCAGTACTTC. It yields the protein CASSSLIETQYF.

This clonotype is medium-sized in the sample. The CDR3 nucleotides are TGTGCCAGCAGTTACAGCGGACACTACGAGCAGTACTTC. Its protein product is CASSYSGHYEQYF. The chain recombines TRBV28 with TRBJ2-7; D may correspond to TRBD1 or TRBD2 (5 bases each). Looked up from germline, CDR1 is MDHEN and CDR2 is SYDVKM. The V end lost 4 bases, the J end lost 3 bases, and 10 bases lay between the germline ends. The CDR3 is made up of 13 amino acids.